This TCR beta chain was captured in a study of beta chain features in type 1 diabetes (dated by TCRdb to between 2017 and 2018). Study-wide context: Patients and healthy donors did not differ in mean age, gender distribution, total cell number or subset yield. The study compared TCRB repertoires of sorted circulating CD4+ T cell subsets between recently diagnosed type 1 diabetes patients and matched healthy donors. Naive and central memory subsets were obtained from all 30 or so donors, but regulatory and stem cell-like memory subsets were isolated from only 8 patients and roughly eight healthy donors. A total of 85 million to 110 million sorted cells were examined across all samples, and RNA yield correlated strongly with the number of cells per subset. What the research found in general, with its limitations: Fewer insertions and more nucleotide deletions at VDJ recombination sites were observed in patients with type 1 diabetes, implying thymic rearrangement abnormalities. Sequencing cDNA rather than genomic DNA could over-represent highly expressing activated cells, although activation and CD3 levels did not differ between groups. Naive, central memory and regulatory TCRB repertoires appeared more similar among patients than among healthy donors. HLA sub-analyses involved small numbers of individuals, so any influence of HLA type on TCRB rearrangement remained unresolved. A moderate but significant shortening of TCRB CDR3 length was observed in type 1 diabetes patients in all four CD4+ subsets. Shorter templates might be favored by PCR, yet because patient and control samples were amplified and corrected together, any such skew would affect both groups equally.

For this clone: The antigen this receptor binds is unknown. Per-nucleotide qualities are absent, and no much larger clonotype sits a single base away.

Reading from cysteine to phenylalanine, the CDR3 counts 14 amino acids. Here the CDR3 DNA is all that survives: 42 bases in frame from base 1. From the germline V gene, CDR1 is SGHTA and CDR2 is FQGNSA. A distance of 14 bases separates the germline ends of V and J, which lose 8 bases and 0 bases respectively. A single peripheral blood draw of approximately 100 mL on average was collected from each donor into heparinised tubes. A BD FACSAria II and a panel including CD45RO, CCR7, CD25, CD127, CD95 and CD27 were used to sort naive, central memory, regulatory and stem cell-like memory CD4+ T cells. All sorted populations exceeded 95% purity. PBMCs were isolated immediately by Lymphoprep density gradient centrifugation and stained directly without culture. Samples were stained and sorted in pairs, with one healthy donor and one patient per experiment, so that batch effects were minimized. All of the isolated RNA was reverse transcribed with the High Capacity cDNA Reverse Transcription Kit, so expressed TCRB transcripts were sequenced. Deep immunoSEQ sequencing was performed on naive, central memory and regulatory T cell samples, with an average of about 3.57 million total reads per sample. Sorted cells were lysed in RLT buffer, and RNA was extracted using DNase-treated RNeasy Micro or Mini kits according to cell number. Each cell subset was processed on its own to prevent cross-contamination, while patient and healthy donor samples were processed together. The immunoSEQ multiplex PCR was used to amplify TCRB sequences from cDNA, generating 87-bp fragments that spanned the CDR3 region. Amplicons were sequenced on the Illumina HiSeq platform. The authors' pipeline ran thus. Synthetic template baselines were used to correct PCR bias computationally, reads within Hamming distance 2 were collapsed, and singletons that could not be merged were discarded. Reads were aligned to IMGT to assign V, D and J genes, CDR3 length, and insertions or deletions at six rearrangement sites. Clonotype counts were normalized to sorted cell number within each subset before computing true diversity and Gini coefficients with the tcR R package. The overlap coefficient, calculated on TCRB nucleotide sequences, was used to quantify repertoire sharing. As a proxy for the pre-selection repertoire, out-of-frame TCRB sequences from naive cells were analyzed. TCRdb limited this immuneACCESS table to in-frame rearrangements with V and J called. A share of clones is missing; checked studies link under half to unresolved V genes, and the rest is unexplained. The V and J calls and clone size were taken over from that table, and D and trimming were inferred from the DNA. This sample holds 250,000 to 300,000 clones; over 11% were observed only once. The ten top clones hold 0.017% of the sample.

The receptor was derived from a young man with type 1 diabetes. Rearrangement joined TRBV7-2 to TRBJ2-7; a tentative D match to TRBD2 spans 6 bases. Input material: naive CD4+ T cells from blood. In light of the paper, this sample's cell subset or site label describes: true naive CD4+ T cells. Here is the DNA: TGTGCCAGCCGTGGGACTTTTAGCTCCTACGAGCAGTACTTC. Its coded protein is CASRGTFSSYEQYF.